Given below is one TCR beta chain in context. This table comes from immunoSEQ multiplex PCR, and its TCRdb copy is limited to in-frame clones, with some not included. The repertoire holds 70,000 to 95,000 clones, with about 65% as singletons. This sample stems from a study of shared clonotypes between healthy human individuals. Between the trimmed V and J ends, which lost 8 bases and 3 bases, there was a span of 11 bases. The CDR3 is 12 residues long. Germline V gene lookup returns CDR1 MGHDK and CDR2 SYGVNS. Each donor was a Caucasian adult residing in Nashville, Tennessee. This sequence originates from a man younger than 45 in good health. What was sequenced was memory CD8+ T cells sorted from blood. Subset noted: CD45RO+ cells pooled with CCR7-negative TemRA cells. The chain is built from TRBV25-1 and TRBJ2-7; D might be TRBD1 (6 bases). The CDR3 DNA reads TGTGCCAGCGCCAGACAGGACTACGAGCAGTACTTC. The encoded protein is CASARQDYEQYF.